This T cell receptor (beta chain) was captured in a study of T cells in Graves' hyperthyroidism and ophthalmopathy (dated by TCRdb to about 2019). Looking at the study overall: Peripheral blood samples were taken at the time of initial diagnosis, prior to any treatment. A discovery cohort of around 100 patients, 43 with Graves' ophthalmopathy and 55 to 65 with stable Graves' hyperthyroidism, was used to find distinguishing TCR V-J signatures. An independent validation cohort of under 20 hyperthyroidism patients and over 15 patients who later progressed to ophthalmopathy tested prospective prediction of ophthalmopathy. The 95 to 100 discovery patients were randomly divided into training and test sets at a 7:3 ratio. The study also compared thyroid tissue and blood T-cell repertoires from several Graves' hyperthyroidism patients. Following sampling, methimazole starting at 30 mg daily was given to hyperthyroidism patients, and high-dose intravenous methylprednisolone was given to ophthalmopathy patients. The paper describes TCR Vbeta CDR3 sequencing of 120 to 150 peripheral blood samples, made up of 40 to 45 ophthalmopathy patients, around 73 hyperthyroidism patients and roughly 17 progressor patients.

General conclusions and limits of the study: A model built on a 13 V-J signature distinguished ophthalmopathy from stable hyperthyroidism, reaching 85% to 90% sensitivity and under 84% specificity in cross-validation and 80%/75% in testing. In validation, progression to ophthalmopathy was predicted by the model with 70.59% sensitivity and 72% to 85% specificity, a median of roughly 6 months before onset. Most expanded thyroid clonotypes (frequency above 0.001) were also found in blood, which suggests that blood repertoires may mirror thyroid immune responses. No statistical method was used to fix the sample size in advance, and group allocation was not hidden from the investigators.

In the ophthalmopathy patients, disease was moderately to severely active, with a Clinical Activity Score of 3 or more, a NOSPECS grade of 4 or more, and a duration of less than 3 months. Any patient with an uncontrolled infection, another autoimmune disease, pregnancy or lactation was excluded. Diagnoses were based on clinical symptoms, serum thyroxine and TRAb, thyroid ultrasound and orbital computed tomography. PBMCs were isolated from 8 to 10 ml of fresh peripheral blood by Ficoll-Paque density gradient centrifugation. Total RNA was extracted with Trizol reagent, and quality was checked on an Agilent 2100 Bioanalyzer. From V the trimming removes 10 bases and from J it removes 3 bases, while the gene matches leave 12 bases of the junction unaccounted for. Reading the germline V gene gives CDR1 MDHEN and CDR2 SYDVKM. CDR3 length: 14 amino acids, cysteine to phenylalanine. The only DNA kept is the CDR3, 42 bases in frame from the first base.

Amplification of TCR beta CDR3 regions was carried out from RNA transcripts. A first-round RT-PCR of the TCR CDR3 used the HTBI primer set with the Qiagen OneStep RT-PCR kit. Libraries were constructed in a second round of multiplex PCR, after which size selection and purification were carried out. The libraries were sequenced on an Illumina HiSeq2000 using paired-end 100 bp reads. Turning to the authors' computational methods: SOAPnuke was used to process the raw data, with reads discarded if the reads contained adapters or uncalled bases, had a mean Phred below 15, or lacked an exact constant-primer or identifier match. COPE v1.2.5 was used to merge high-quality paired reads, and clonotypes were defined as unique nucleotide sequences. MiTCR v1.1 was used to align the clonotypes against IMGT TRBV, TRBD and TRBJ reference segments. The analysis included only V-J combinations with a frequency above 0.0001, which together covered around 99% of the repertoires. The TCS score was defined as F50 (clonal expansion) divided by E x V (chaos), with BLOSUM62-based TCRdist calculated between CDR3 peptides within each V-J. Welch's t-statistics and random forest reduced 500 to 550 V-J features to 10 to 15, which were used in a naive Bayes classifier (R e1071). TCRdb itself trimmed the public reads at Q25 with fastp, ran MiXCR and retained productive beta chains. Identical CDR3 proteins give one entry, which carries the most common genes and DNA. TCRdb's processing, not the study's, gives the V and J calls here. The sample yields 300,000 to 450,000 distinct CDR3 sequences; around 20% were counted once. Around 40% of the sample rests with the top ten.

This clonotype was detected many times. Its antigen remains unidentified. No much larger clonotype is one base removed from it; base qualities were not supplied. The sequence is built from TRBV28 and TRBJ2-7, and 7 junctional nucleotides match TRBD1. Sequencing used blood. This receptor was identified in a man aged 18 to 30 with Graves' ophthalmopathy. The CDR3 protein: CATIDRATLYEQYF. The DNA sequence is as follows: TGTGCCACTATTGACAGGGCGACGCTCTACGAGCAGTACTTC.